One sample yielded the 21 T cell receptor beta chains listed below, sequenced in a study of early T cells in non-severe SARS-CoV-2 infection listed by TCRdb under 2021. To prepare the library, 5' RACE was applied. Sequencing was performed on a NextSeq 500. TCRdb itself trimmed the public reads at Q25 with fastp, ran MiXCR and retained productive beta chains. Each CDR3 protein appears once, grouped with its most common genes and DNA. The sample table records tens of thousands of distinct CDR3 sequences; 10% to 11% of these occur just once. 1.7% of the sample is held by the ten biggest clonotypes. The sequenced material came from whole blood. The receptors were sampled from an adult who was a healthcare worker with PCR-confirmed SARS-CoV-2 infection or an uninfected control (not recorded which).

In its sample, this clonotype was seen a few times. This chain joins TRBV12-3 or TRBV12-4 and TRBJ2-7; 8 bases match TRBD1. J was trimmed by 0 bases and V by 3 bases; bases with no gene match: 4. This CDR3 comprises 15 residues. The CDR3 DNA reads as TGTGCCAGCAGTTTGACAGGGGATCCCTCCTACGAGCAGTACTTC. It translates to CASSLTGDPSYEQYF.

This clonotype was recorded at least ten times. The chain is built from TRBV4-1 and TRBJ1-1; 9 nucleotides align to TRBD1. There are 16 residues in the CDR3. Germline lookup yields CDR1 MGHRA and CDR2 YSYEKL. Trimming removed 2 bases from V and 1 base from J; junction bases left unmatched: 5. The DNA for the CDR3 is TGCGCCAGCAGCCAACAAAGACAGGGGGGGAACACTGAAGCTTTCTTT. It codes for CASSQQRQGGNTEAFF.

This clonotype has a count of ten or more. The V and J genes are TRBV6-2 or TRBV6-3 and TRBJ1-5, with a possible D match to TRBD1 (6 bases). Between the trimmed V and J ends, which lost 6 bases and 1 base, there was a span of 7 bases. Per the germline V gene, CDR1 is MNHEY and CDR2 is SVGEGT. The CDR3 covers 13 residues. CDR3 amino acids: CASRGQSNQPQHF. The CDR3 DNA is TGTGCCAGCAGAGGACAGAGCAATCAGCCCCAGCATTTT.

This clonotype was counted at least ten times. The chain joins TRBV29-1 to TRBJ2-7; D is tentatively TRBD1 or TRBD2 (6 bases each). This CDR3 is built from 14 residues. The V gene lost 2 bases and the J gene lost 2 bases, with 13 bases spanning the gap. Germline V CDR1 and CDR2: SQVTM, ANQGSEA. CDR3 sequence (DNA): TGCAGCGTTGAATCGCGGGACACCCCCTACGAGCAGTACTTC. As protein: CSVESRDTPYEQYF.

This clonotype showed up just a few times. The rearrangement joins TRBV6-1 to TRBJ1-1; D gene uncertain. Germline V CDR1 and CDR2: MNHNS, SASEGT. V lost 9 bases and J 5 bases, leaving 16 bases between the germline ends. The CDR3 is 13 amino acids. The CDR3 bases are TGTGCCAGTAGACGGGCCCCCGGTACTGAAGCTTTCTTT. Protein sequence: CASRRAPGTEAFF.

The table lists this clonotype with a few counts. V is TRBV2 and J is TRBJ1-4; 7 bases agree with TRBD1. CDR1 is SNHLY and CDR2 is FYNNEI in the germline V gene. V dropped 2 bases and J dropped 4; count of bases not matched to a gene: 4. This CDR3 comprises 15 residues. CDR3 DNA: TGTGCCAGCAGTGAAACAGGGGCGCTTAATGAAAAACTGTTTTTT. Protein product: CASSETGALNEKLFF.

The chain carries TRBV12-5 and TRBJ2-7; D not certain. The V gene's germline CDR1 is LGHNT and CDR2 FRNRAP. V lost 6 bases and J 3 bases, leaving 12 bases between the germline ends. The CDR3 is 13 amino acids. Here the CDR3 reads CASGTTENYEQYF. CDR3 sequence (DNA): TGTGCTAGTGGCACTACAGAAAACTACGAGCAGTACTTC.

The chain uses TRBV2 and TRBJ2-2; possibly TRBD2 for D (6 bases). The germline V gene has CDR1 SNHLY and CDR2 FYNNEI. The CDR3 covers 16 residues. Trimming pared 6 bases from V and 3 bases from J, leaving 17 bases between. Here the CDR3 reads CASSPGTLSYTGELFF. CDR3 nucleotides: TGTGCCAGCAGCCCCGGGACTCTAAGCTACACCGGGGAGCTGTTTTTT.

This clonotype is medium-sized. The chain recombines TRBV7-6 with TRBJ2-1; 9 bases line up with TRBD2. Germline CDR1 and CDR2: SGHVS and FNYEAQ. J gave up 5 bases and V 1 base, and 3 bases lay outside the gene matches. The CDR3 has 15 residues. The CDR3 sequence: CASSLEAGGHNEQFF. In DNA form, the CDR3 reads TGTGCCAGCAGCTTAGAGGCGGGGGGGCACAATGAGCAGTTCTTC.

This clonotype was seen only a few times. The CDR3: CASSPIGLVSTDTQYF. In DNA, the CDR3 is TGCGCCAGCAGCCCGATTGGACTAGTGAGTACAGATACGCAGTATTTT. The chain employs TRBV5-1 and TRBJ2-3; TRBD2 aligns across 7 bases. The CDR3 runs 16 residues. In germline, CDR1 is SGHRS, CDR2 YFSETQ. The V gene end was trimmed by 4 bases and the J gene end by 3 bases; junction bases not matched to a gene: 11.

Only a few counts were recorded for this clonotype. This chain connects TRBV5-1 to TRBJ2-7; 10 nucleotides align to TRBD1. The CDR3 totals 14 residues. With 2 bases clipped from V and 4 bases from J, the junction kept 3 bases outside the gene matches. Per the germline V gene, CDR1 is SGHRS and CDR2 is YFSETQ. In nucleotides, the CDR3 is TGCGCCAGCAGCTTCGAGGACAGGGGGTACGAGCAGTACTTC. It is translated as CASSFEDRGYEQYF.

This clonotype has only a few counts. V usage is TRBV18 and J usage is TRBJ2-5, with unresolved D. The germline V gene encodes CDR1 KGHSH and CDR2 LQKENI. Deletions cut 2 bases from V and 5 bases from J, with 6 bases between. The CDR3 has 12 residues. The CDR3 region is CASSPSPETQYF. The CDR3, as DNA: TGTGCCAGCTCACCATCCCCCGAGACCCAGTACTTC.

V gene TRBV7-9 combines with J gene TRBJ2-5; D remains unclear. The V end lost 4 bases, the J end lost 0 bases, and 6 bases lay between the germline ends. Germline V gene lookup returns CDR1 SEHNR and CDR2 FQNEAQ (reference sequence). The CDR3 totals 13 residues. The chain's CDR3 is CASSWTDQETQYF. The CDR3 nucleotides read TGTGCCAGCAGCTGGACGGACCAAGAGACCCAGTACTTC. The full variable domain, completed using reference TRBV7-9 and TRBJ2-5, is DTGVSQNPRHKITKRGQNVTFRCDPISEHNRLYWYRQTLGQGPEFLTYFQNEAQLEKSRLLSDRFSAERPKGSFSTLEIQRTEQGDSAMYLCASSWTDQETQYFGPGTRLLVL.

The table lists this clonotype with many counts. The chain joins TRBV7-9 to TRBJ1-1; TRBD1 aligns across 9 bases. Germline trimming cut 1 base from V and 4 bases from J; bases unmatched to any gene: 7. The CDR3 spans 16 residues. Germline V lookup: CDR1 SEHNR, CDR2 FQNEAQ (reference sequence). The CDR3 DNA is TGTGCCAGCAGCTTAGTTTCTGGGACAGGGACCACTGAAGCTTTCTTT. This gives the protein CASSLVSGTGTTEAFF.

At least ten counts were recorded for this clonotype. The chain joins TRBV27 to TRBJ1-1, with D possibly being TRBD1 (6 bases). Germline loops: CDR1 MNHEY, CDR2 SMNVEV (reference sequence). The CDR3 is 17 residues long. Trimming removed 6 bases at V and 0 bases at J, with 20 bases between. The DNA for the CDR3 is TGTGCCAGCAGCCGTTCGGGCAGGGGCGGCATGAACACTGAAGCTTTCTTT. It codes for CASSRSGRGGMNTEAFF.

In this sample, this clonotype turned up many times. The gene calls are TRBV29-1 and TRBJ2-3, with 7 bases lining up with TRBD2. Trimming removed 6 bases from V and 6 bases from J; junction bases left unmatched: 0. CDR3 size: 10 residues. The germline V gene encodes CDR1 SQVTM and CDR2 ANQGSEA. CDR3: CSVGGDTQYF. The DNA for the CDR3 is TGCAGCGTCGGGGGGGATACGCAGTATTTT.

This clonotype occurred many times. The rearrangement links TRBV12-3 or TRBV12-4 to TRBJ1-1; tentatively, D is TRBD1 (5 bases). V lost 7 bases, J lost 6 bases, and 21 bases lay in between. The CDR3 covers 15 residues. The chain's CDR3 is CASTLPGGAGAEAFF. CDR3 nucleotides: TGTGCCAGCACCCTCCCTGGCGGGGCCGGGGCTGAAGCTTTCTTT.

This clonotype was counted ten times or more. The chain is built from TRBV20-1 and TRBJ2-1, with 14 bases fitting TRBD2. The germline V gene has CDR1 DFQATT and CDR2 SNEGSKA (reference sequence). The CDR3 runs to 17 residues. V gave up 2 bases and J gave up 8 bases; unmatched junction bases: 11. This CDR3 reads CSARMTSGGARYDEQFF. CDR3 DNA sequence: TGCAGTGCTAGAATGACTAGCGGGGGGGCCCGTTACGATGAGCAGTTCTTC.

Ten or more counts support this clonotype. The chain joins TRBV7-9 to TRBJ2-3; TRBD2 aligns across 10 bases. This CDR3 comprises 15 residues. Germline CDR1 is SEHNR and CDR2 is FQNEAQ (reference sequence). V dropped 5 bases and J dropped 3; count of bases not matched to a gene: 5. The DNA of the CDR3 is TGTGCCAGCAGCCGACTAGCGGGTTTGACAGATACGCAGTATTTT. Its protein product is CASSRLAGLTDTQYF.

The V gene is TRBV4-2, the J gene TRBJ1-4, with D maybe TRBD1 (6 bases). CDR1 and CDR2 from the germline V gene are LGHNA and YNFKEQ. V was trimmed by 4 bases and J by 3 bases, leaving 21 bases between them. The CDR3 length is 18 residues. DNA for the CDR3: TGTGCCAGCAGCCCGGACGGGGACATCACGGCCCCTAATGAAAAACTGTTTTTT. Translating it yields CASSPDGDITAPNEKLFF.

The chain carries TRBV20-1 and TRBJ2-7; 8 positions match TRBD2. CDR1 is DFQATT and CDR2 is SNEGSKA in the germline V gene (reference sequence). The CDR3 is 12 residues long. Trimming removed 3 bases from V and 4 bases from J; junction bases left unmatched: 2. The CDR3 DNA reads TGCAGTGCTAGCGCTAGCGGGTACGAGCAGTACTTC. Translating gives CSASASGYEQYF.